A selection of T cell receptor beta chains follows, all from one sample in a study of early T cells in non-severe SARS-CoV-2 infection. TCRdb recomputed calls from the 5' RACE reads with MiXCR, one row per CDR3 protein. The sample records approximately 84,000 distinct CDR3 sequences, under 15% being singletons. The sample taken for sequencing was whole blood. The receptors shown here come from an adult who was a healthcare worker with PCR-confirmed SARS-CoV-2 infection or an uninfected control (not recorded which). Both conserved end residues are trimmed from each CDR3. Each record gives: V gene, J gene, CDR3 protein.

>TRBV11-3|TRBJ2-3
ASSLGAGVIGDTQY
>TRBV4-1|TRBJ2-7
ASSQVSSGNEQY
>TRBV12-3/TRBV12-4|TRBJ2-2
ASSLWGPNTGELF
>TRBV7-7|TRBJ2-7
ASSLPEEYEQY
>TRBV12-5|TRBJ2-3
ASGLGVDTQY
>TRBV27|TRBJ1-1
ASRETGQNTEAF
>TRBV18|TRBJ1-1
ASSVKGNTEAF
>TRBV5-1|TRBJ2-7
ASSLGRALGEQY
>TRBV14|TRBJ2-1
ASSRTGVSYNEQF
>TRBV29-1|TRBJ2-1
SVYGYEQF
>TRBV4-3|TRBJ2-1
ASSQDGNRFNEQF
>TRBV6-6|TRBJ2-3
ASSYPSRGVTDTQY
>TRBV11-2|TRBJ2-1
ASSFGREGLGEQF
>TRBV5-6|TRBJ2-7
ASSAGLAVHEQY
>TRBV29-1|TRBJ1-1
SVHRGGGTEAF
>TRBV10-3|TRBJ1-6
AIGEDGGLSPLH
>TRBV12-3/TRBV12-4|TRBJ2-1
ASNSGTSGRRLDNEQF
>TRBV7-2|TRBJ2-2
ASSLSGSVRGELF